The present T cell receptor beta chain was sequenced within a study of T cell repertoires in cytomegalovirus infection. Study summary: Through public TCR beta signatures, both CMV infection and matching HLA type were indicated. Study-level findings and limits: HLA-C-restricted CMV-specific TCR beta clonotypes prevailed in the ex vivo response. CMV carriers with the relevant HLA were identified by cumulative public TCR beta family frequency.

There are a few counts of this clonotype. Antigen unknown. TCRdb used MiXCR to reprocess the reads, holding one entry per CDR3 protein. Of about 890,000 distinct CDR3 sequences in the sample, around 31% were seen once. This CDR3 contains 17 residues. Germline V lookup: CDR1 SGHAT, CDR2 FQNNGV. Trimming left V 3 bases short and J 1 base short, with 16 bases between. The V gene is TRBV11-2, the J gene TRBJ2-4, with TRBD1 as a possible D gene (6 bases). The sample in question was cultured CD8+ T cells from PBMCs, obtained from culture after CMV antigen stimulation. The receptor comes from a human donor in good health (CMV status not recorded). Some clones in this sample may be carry-over from other donors' samples. The CDR3 sequence is CASSFWHRVEAKNIQYF. CDR3 nucleotide sequence: TGTGCCAGCAGCTTTTGGCACAGGGTTGAGGCCAAAAACATTCAGTACTTC. Filled out from reference TRBV11-2 and TRBJ2-4, the complete variable domain reads EAGVAQSPRYKIIEKRQSVAFWCNPISGHATLYWYQQILGQGPKLLIQFQNNGVVDDSQLPKDRFSAERLKGVDSTLKIQPAKLEDSAVYLCASSFWHRVEAKNIQYFGAGTRLSVL.